This T cell receptor beta chain was sequenced during a study of T cell repertoires in cytomegalovirus infection. Study outcomes and limitations: CMV-specific TCR beta clonotypes restricted by HLA-C dominated the ex vivo response.

This clonotype was observed a handful of times. As yet, its antigen is unknown. The CDR3 sequence is 15 residues long. CDR1 is MDHEN, CDR2 SYDVKM, per germline. V gave up 6 bases and J gave up 2 bases, with 15 bases separating them. TCRdb re-derived calls from the reads in MiXCR, one entry per CDR3 protein. Found here are around 240,000 distinct CDR3 sequences, 22% of them singletons; the top ten hold 18%. The sequence was obtained from a human donor in good health (CMV status not recorded). Some clones in this sample may be carry-over from other donors' samples. V is TRBV28 and J is TRBJ2-3; D ambiguous. Sequencing was carried out using CD8+ T cells from PBMCs. Here the CDR3 reads CASSPGPQLTDTQYF. CDR3 DNA sequence: TGTGCCAGCAGCCCCGGGCCCCAACTCACAGATACGCAGTATTTT.